Each of the 30 T cell receptor beta chains below was sequenced from the same sample in a study of CD4 T cell repertoires in COVID-19. Produced via immunoSEQ multiplex PCR; TCRdb's table is partial and in-frame only. The sample contains about 75,000 clones, around 82% of which appear only once. This sample comprised CD4+ T cells from peripheral blood, obtained after recovery from COVID-19. These receptors all come from a human donor who had COVID-19.

The chain has TRBV27 and TRBJ2-2; D gene ambiguous. Germline V gene data show CDR1 as MNHEY and CDR2 as SMNVEV (reference sequence). CDR3 length: 16 residues. V was clipped by 5 bases and J by 2 bases, with 15 bases between them. CDR3 in amino acids: CASSPRGRLNTGELFF. The DNA of the CDR3 is TGTGCCAGCAGTCCTCGCGGAAGACTTAACACCGGGGAGCTGTTTTTT.

The rearrangement links TRBV29-1 to TRBJ2-5; possible D gene TRBD2, 5 bases. Between the trimmed V and J ends, which lost 5 bases and 6 bases, there was a span of 22 bases. This CDR3 is built from 15 residues. In germline, CDR1 is SQVTM, CDR2 ANQGSEA. CDR3 nucleotide sequence: TGCAGCGTTAAAAGTTGGGAGACAATTGAGAAGACCCAGTACTTC. Its protein product is CSVKSWETIEKTQYF.

V gene TRBV7-9 combines with J gene TRBJ1-1; no clear D gene. Per germline, CDR1 SEHNR and CDR2 FQNEAQ (reference sequence). The CDR3 runs 13 residues. V dropped 2 bases and J dropped 4 bases, with 8 bases sitting between them. This CDR3 is CASSLKVGTEAFF. CDR3 coding DNA: TGTGCCAGCAGCTTAAAGGTGGGCACTGAAGCTTTCTTT.

The J gene is TRBJ2-7, the V gene TRBV5-1, with D perhaps being TRBD1 or TRBD2 (5 bases each). The CDR3 spans 14 residues. Trimming stripped 0 bases from V and 2 bases from J, with 9 bases between. Germline values: CDR1 SGHRS, CDR2 YFSETQ. The CDR3 is CASSLDGGPYEQYF. In nucleotides, the CDR3 is TGCGCCAGCAGCTTGGATGGGGGACCCTACGAGCAGTACTTC.

This clone occurred a few times. The rearrangement joins TRBV5-1 to TRBJ2-1, with D perhaps TRBD1 (7 bases). Trimming left V 7 bases short and J 1 base short, with 12 bases between. The germline gives CDR1 SGHRS, CDR2 YFSETQ. This CDR3 is built from 14 residues. The chain's CDR3 is CASEQGGSYNEQFF. In nucleotides, the CDR3 is TGCGCCAGCGAGCAGGGGGGATCCTACAATGAGCAGTTCTTC.

This chain joins TRBV29-1 and TRBJ1-1; TRBD1 might be the D (5 bases). The CDR3 has 14 amino acids. CDR1 and CDR2 (germline): SQVTM, ANQGSEA. Trimming took off 5 bases at V and 0 bases at J, with 13 bases between the two ends. The chain's CDR3 is CSVPREGLNTEAFF. The DNA of the CDR3 is TGCAGCGTTCCTCGGGAGGGGCTGAACACTGAAGCTTTCTTT.

This rearrangement joins TRBV7-2 to TRBJ2-7; 10 bases line up with TRBD2. V gave up 6 bases and J gave up 7 bases; unmatched junction bases: 9. CDR1 is SGHTA and CDR2 is FQGNSA in the germline V gene. This CDR3 is built from 14 residues. The CDR3 spells CASREPSGGWEQYF. DNA for the CDR3: TGTGCCAGCAGGGAACCTAGCGGGGGTTGGGAGCAGTACTTC.

This chain connects TRBV5-4 to TRBJ1-4; D gene uncertain. The CDR3 has 14 residues. Trimming cost V 0 bases and J 5 bases, with 8 bases left between them. From germline, CDR1 is SGHNT and CDR2 YYREEE (reference sequence). The DNA for the CDR3 is TGTGCCAGCAGCTTGGAATCGGGGAATGAAAAACTGTTTTTT. Its protein is CASSLESGNEKLFF.

The chain recombines TRBV2 with TRBJ1-5; D remains unclear. In germline, CDR1 is SNHLY, CDR2 FYNNEI. V was shortened by 4 bases and J by 3 bases, with 7 bases between the two germline ends. This CDR3 spans 13 amino acids. The CDR3 here is CASSVASNQPQHF. The CDR3 DNA reads as TGTGCCAGCAGTGTCGCTTCCAATCAGCCCCAGCATTTT.

The genes are TRBV5-1 and TRBJ2-1; 7 bases agree with TRBD2. This CDR3 is built from 17 residues. Germline V gives CDR1 SGHRS, CDR2 YFSETQ. The V segment lost 1 base and the J segment 3 bases; nucleotides outside the gene matches: 10. The CDR3 here is CASSLTSGLPDYNEQFF. The CDR3 coding sequence is TGCGCCAGCAGCTTGACCTCGGGACTACCCGACTACAATGAGCAGTTCTTC.

CDR3 amino acids: CSARAYNTQYF. CDR3 nucleotide sequence: TGCAGTGCTAGAGCTTACAATACGCAGTATTTT. This chain links TRBV20-1 with TRBJ2-3; D gene uncertain. The germline V gene has CDR1 DFQATT and CDR2 SNEGSKA (reference sequence). Trimming took off 1 base at V and 7 bases at J, with 6 bases between the two ends. CDR3 length: 11 amino acids.

The gene calls are TRBV6-5 and TRBJ1-4; weak D call: TRBD1 (5 bases). CDR1 MNHEY and CDR2 SVGAGI come from the germline V gene. The CDR3 has 14 residues. Trimming pared 2 bases from V and 7 bases from J, leaving 11 bases between. This chain's CDR3 is CASSYEQGSEKLFF. CDR3 sequence (DNA): TGTGCCAGCAGTTACGAGCAGGGAAGTGAAAAACTGTTTTTT.

The chain couples TRBV6-1 to TRBJ2-7, with D perhaps matching TRBD2 (6 bases). Germline lookup yields CDR1 MNHNS and CDR2 SASEGT. The V end lost 1 base, the J end lost 3 bases, and 13 bases lay between the germline ends. CDR3 length equals 15 residues. This CDR3 reads CASSEGLEAYYEQYF. The CDR3, as DNA: TGTGCCAGCAGTGAAGGACTAGAGGCATACTACGAGCAGTACTTC.

This clone was found a few times. CDR3 bases: TGTGCCACCAGTGACCGGCCCTTCAGGCTGCAGTATTTT. Its translation: CATSDRPFRLQYF. The gene calls are TRBV24-1 and TRBJ2-3, with D hard to call. Deletions cut 4 bases from V and 11 bases from J, with 15 bases between. CDR1 and CDR2 from the germline V gene are KGHDR and SFDVKD. The CDR3 has 13 residues.

The chain joins TRBV6-1 to TRBJ1-6, with D unclear. The V and J ends lost 2 bases and 10 bases respectively, with 9 bases between them. Per the germline V gene, CDR1 is MNHNS and CDR2 is SASEGT. This CDR3 contains 13 residues. CDR3 residues: CASSELLNSPLHF. As DNA, the CDR3 is TGTGCCAGCAGTGAACTTCTGAACTCACCCCTCCACTTT.

This chain joins TRBV19 and TRBJ1-5; D ambiguous. This CDR3 region has 13 residues. CDR1 is LNHDA, CDR2 SQIVND, per germline (reference sequence). Between the trimmed V and J ends, which lost 3 bases and 7 bases, there was a span of 10 bases. In nucleotides, the CDR3 is TGTGCCAGTAGTATCGAGGTGAGGCAGCCCCAGCATTTT. It specifies CASSIEVRQPQHF.

The chain recombines TRBV29-1 with TRBJ1-4; D is undetermined. V shed 3 bases and J shed 8 bases, with 13 bases lying between them. The CDR3 runs to 13 residues. Germline V gene data show CDR1 as SQVTM and CDR2 as ANQGSEA. The CDR3 sequence is CSVEPSRGEKLFF. The CDR3 nucleotides are TGCAGCGTTGAGCCCAGTAGAGGGGAAAAACTGTTTTTT.

This clone was seen a single time. The chain combines TRBV7-9 with TRBJ2-2; perhaps TRBD2 as D (7 bases). Germline CDR1 and CDR2: SEHNR and FQNEAQ (reference sequence). The CDR3 consists of 16 residues. The ends were cut back, 10 bases at V and 1 base at J, with 19 bases in the middle. This CDR3 reads CATKAGPGENTGELFF. CDR3 in DNA: TGTGCCACTAAAGCGGGGCCAGGGGAGAACACCGGGGAGCTGTTTTTT.

The chain has TRBV11-2 and TRBJ2-3, with D hard to call. The CDR3 has 12 residues. Trimming pared 1 base from V and 6 bases from J, leaving 5 bases between. Germline CDR1 and CDR2: SGHAT and FQNNGV. The CDR3, as DNA: TGTGCCAGCAGCTTAGTAGGGGATACGCAGTATTTT. Translated, it gives CASSLVGDTQYF.

The chain is built from TRBV10-1 and TRBJ2-4, with 10 bases aligning to TRBD1. V was pared by 0 bases and J by 3 bases, with 2 bases of the junction left unmatched. The CDR3 sequence is 16 residues long. Germline V lookup: CDR1 WNHNN, CDR2 SYGVQD (reference sequence). The CDR3 DNA follows: TGCGCCAGCAGTGAGTCGTGGACAGGGGGCAAAAACATTCAGTACTTC. Its protein product is CASSESWTGGKNIQYF.

This rearrangement joins TRBV6-5 to TRBJ2-3; TRBD2 matches 8 bases. The CDR3 runs 14 residues. With 7 bases clipped from V and 1 base from J, the junction kept 4 bases outside the gene matches. The germline CDR1 and CDR2 sequences are MNHEY and SVGAGI. The CDR3 is CASNREGRTDTQYF. In DNA, the CDR3 is TGTGCCAGCAATCGGGAGGGACGCACAGATACGCAGTATTTT.

The gene calls are TRBV2 and TRBJ1-1, with no clear D. Looked up from germline, CDR1 is SNHLY and CDR2 is FYNNEI. The CDR3 extends over 15 amino acids. Trimming took 6 bases from V and 3 from J, leaving 17 bases between them. The CDR3 DNA follows: TGTGCCAGCAGGCCGGAAGGCCGAGATGACACTGAAGCTTTCTTT. Translated: CASRPEGRDDTEAFF.

The gene calls are TRBV29-1 and TRBJ2-7, with 7 bases aligning to TRBD1. Germline V gene data show CDR1 as SQVTM and CDR2 as ANQGSEA. Trimming took 4 bases from V and 2 from J; bases not matched to a gene: 5. The CDR3 totals 13 residues. The CDR3, as DNA: TGCAGCGTTGCGGTGACAGGGACCTACGAGCAGTACTTC. Translating it yields CSVAVTGTYEQYF.

The rearrangement links TRBV5-1 to TRBJ2-7; weak D call: TRBD1 (6 bases). The CDR3 has 14 residues. Trimming left V 4 bases short and J 0 bases short, with 11 bases between. Germline V gene sequence: CDR1 SGHRS, CDR2 YFSETQ. In DNA form, the CDR3 reads TGCGCCAGCAGCAGACAGGCCAACTCCTACGAGCAGTACTTC. It is translated as CASSRQANSYEQYF. Filled out from reference TRBV5-1 and TRBJ2-7, the complete variable domain reads KAGVTQTPRYLIKTRGQQVTLSCSPISGHRSVSWYQQTPGQGLQFLFEYFSETQRNKGNFPGRFSGRQFSNSRSEMNVSTLELGDSALYLCASSRQANSYEQYFGPGTRLTVT.

In this sample, this clone turned up once. The genes are TRBV9 and TRBJ2-7; 9 nucleotides align to TRBD2. The CDR3 is made up of 15 amino acids. Trimming cost V 2 bases and J 3 bases; bases outside gene matches: 6. CDR1 is SGDLS, CDR2 YYNGEE, per germline. CDR3 loop: CASSVNSGGGYEQYF. The CDR3 DNA is TGTGCCAGCAGCGTGAATAGCGGGGGTGGCTACGAGCAGTACTTC.

The chain combines TRBV20-1 with TRBJ1-6; D unresolved. Per germline, CDR1 DFQATT and CDR2 SNEGSKA (reference sequence). The CDR3 has 17 amino acids. Trimming removed 3 bases at V and 0 bases at J, with 15 bases between. The CDR3 sequence: CSASNTGYSSYNSPLHF. CDR3 nucleotides: TGCAGTGCTAGTAATACGGGTTACAGCTCCTATAATTCACCCCTCCACTTT.

The rearrangement uses TRBV11-3 and TRBJ2-5; TRBD2 agrees at 10 bases. V lost 3 bases to trimming and J lost 5 bases; unmatched junction nucleotides: 6. CDR1 is SGHNT and CDR2 is YENEEA in the germline V gene. CDR3 size: 15 residues. CDR3 protein: CASSLTSGYGETQYF. The CDR3 nucleotides are TGTGCCAGCAGCTTGACTAGCGGGTACGGGGAGACCCAGTACTTC.

In regard to this clone: The junction does not match germline at one end; this may be a read error. J is TRBJ2-7 and V is TRBV4-1; 7 bases are shared with TRBD1. Germline lookup yields CDR1 MGHRA and CDR2 YSYEKL. The CDR3 runs 12 residues. The CDR3 is CASRGFTYEQYF. CDR3 coding DNA: TGCGCGAGCAGGGGGTTTACCTACGAGCAGTACTTC.

The chain uses TRBV28 and TRBJ2-2, with 10 nucleotides matching TRBD1. The CDR3 has 15 amino acids. The germline V gene has CDR1 MDHEN and CDR2 SYDVKM. The ends lost 1 base at V and 6 bases at J; junction bases unmatched: 2. The CDR3 reads CASSLSGTGAGELFF. CDR3 nucleotides: TGTGCCAGCAGTTTATCCGGGACAGGGGCCGGGGAGCTGTTTTTT.

The chain joins TRBV15 to TRBJ1-2; weak D call: TRBD1 (5 bases). Germline values: CDR1 LNHNV, CDR2 YYDKDF (reference sequence). The CDR3 extends over 14 amino acids. V was shortened by 5 bases and J by 4 bases, with 14 bases between the two germline ends. The CDR3 coding sequence is TGTGCCACCAGCCTTTCAGGGTACGGCTATGGCTACACCTTC. As protein: CATSLSGYGYGYTF.